This T cell receptor (beta chain) was identified during a study of glioma-infiltrating T cells. General study points: Tissue-blood divergence was below expectation in non-neoplastic patients, above in gliomas. CDR3 overlap between tissue and blood was very small.

This clonotype has only a few counts. What it binds is unknown. TCR alpha and beta CDR3 regions were amplified from RNA using iRepertoire nested multiplex PCR. For one-step reverse transcription and amplification, 100-400 ng of tissue mRNA or PBMC total RNA was used. From the multiplex PCR reads, TCRdb called clonotypes with MiXCR, one entry per CDR3 protein. The data hold about 140,000 distinct CDR3 sequences, with around 40% observed a single time. Germline assignment: CDR1 DFQATT and CDR2 SNEGSKA (reference sequence). V shed 6 bases, J shed 6 bases, and the junction held 8 bases outside the gene matches. The CDR3 runs to 13 residues.

Specimen: glioma tissue, nonneoplastic brain tissue, or PBMCs (not recorded which). The chain uses TRBV20-1 and TRBJ1-1; 9 bases are shared with TRBD1. This TCR came from a human donor with low-grade glioma or glioblastoma, undergoing nonglioma brain surgery, or in good health (not recorded which). The CDR3 coding sequence is TGCAGTGCGGGGGACAGGGTTTCCTCTGAAGCTTTCTTT. Its protein is CSAGDRVSSEAFF.